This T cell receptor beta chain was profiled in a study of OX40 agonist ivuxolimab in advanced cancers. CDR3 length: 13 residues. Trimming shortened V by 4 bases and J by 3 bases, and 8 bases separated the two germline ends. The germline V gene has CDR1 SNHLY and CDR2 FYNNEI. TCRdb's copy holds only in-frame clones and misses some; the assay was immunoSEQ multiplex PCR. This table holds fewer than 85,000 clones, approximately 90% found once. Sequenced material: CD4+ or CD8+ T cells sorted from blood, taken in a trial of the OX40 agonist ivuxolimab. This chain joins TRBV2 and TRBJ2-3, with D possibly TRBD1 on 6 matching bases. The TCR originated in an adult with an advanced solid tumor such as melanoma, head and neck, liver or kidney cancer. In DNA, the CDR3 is TGTGCCAGCAGTGTACAGGGTACAGATACGCAGTATTTT. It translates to CASSVQGTDTQYF. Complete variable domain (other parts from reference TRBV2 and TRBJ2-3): EPEVTQTPSHQVTQMGQEVILRCVPISNHLYFYWYRQILGQKVEFLVSFYNNEISEKSEIFDDQFSVERPDGSNFTLKIRSTKLEDSAMYFCASSVQGTDTQYFGPGTRLTVL.